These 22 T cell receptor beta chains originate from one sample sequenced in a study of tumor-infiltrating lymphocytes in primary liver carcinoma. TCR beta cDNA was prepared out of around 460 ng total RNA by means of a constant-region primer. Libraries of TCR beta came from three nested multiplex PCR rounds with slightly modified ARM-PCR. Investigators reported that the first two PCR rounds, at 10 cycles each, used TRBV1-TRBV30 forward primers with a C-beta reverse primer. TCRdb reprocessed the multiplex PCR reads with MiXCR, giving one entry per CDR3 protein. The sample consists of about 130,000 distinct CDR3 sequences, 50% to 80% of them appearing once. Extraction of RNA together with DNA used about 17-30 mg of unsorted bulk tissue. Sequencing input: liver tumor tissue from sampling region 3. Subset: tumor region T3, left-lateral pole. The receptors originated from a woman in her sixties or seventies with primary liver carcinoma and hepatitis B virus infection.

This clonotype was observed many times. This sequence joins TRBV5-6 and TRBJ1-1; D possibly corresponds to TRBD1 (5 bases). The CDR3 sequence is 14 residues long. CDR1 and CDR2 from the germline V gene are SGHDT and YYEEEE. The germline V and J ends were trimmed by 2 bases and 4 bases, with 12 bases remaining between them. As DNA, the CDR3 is TGTGCCAGCAGCTTATTTCAGGGTAGCACTGAAGCTTTCTTT. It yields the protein CASSLFQGSTEAFF.

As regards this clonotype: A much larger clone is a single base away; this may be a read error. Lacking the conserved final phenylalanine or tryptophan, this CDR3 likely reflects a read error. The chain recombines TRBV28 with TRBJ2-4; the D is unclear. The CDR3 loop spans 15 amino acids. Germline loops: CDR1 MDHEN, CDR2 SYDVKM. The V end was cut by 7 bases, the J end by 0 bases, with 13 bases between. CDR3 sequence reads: CASTSHQVAKNIQYL. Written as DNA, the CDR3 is TGTGCCAGCACCAGCCACCAGGTAGCCAAAAACATTCAGTACCTC.

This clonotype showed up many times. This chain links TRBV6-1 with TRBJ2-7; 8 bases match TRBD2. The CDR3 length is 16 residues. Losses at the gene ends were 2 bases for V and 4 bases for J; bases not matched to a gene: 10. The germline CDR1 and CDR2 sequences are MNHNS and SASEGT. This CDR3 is CASSERGTSLWYEQYF. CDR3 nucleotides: TGTGCCAGCAGTGAAAGGGGGACTAGTCTATGGTACGAGCAGTACTTC.

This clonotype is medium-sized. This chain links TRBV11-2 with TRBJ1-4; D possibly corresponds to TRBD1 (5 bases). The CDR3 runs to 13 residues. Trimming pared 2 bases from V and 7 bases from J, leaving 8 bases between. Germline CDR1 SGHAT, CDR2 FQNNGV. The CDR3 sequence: CASSLPGGEKLFF. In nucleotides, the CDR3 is TGTGCCAGCAGCTTACCGGGGGGTGAAAAACTGTTTTTT.

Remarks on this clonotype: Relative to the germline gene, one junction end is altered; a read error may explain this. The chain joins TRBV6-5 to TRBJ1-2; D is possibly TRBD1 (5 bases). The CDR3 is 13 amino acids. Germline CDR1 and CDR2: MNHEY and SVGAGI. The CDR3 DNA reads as TGTGCCAACAGTTACCCGGGGGTTGGAGACTACACCTTC. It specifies CANSYPGVGDYTF.

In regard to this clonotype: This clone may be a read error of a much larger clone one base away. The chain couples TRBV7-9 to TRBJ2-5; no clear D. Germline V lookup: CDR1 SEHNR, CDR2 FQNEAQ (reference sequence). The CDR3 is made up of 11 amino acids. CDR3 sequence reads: CASSFEETEYF. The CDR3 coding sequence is TGTGCCAGCAGCTTCGAAGAGACCGAGTACTTC.

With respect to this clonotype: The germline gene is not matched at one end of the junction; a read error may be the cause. In DNA form, the CDR3 reads TGTGCCAGCAGCTCCCCCTCCCACACAGGGGCGGAAAACCTGTTTTTT. It is translated as CASSSPSHTGAENLFF. The chain couples TRBV7-9 to TRBJ1-4; 7 bases line up with TRBD1. The CDR3 has 16 residues. Per germline, CDR1 SEHNR and CDR2 FQNEAQ (reference sequence).

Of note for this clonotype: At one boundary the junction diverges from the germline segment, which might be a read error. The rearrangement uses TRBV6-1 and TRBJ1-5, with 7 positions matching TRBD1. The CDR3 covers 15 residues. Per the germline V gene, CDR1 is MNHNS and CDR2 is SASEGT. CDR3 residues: CASSKTGDSNRPQHF. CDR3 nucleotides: TGTGCCAGCAGTAAAACAGGGGATAGCAATCGGCCCCAGCATTTT.

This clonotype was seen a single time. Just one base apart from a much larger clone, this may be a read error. CDR3 region: CAISGGQGRNKQFF. The CDR3 coding sequence is TGTGCCATCAGCGGGGGGCAGGGTAGGAATAAGCAGTTCTTC. V usage is TRBV10-3 and J usage is TRBJ2-1; a possible D gene is TRBD2 (7 bases). CDR3 length: 14 residues. CDR1 ENHRY and CDR2 SYGVKD come from the germline V gene. V lost 6 bases and J 11 bases, leaving 20 bases between the germline ends.

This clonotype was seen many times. Here the CDR3 reads CSVENPGGEQFF. The CDR3 DNA is TGCAGCGTTGAAAATCCCGGGGGTGAGCAGTTCTTC. The chain links TRBV29-1 to TRBJ2-1, with D possibly TRBD2 on 6 matching bases. The CDR3 extends over 12 amino acids. Trimming shortened V by 2 bases and J by 9 bases, and 11 bases separated the two germline ends. From germline, CDR1 is SQVTM and CDR2 ANQGSEA.

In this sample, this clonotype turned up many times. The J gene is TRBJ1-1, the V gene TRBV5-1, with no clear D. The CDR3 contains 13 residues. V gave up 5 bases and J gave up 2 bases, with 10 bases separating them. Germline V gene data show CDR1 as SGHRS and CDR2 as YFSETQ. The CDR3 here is CASRQTSNTEAFF. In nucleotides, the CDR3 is TGCGCCAGCAGGCAGACAAGCAACACTGAAGCTTTCTTT.

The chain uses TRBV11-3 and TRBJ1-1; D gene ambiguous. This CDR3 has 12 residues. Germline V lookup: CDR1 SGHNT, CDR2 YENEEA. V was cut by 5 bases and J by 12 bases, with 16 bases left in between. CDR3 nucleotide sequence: TGTGCCAGCAGCCAGAGCGGAACAGTAACTTTCTTT. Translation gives CASSQSGTVTFF.

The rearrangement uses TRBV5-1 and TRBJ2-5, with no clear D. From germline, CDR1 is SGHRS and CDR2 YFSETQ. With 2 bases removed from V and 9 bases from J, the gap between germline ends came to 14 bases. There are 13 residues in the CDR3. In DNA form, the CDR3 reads TGCGCCAGCAGCTTATCAGCGTACGAGGCCCAGTACTTC. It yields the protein CASSLSAYEAQYF.

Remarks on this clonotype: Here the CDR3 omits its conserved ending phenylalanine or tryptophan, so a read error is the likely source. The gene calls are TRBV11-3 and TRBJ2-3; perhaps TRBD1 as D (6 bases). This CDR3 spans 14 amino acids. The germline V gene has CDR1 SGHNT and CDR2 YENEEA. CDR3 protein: CASSHRTGTDTQYS. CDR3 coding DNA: TGCGCCAGCAGTCATCGGACAGGCACAGATACGCAGTATTCT.

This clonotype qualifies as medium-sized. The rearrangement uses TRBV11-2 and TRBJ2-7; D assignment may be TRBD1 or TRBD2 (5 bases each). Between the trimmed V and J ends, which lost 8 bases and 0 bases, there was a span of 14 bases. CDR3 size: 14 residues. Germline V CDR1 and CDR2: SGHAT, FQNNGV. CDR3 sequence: CASGRGGPSYEQYF. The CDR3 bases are TGTGCCAGCGGTCGGGGCGGGCCCTCCTACGAGCAGTACTTC.

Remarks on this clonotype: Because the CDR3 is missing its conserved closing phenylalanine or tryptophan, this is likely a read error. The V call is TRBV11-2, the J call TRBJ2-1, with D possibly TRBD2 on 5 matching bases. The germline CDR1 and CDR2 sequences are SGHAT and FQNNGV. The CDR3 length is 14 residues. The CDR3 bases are TGTGTTAGCAGTCCGGACTCGAGGTATAGGGAGCAGTTCTCC. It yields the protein CVSSPDSRYREQFS.

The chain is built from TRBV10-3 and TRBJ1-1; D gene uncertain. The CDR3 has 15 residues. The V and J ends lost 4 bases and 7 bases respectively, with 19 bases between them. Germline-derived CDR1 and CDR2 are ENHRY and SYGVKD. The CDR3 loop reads CAISGLIGFEVEAFF. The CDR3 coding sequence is TGTGCCATCAGTGGGTTGATAGGTTTCGAGGTTGAAGCTTTCTTT.

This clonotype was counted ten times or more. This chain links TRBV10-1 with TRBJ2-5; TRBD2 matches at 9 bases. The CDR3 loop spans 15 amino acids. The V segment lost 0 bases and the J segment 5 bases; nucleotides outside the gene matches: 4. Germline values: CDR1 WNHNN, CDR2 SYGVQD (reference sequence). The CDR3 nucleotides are TGCGCCAGCAGTGAGTCTACCAGCGGGAGGGAGACCCAGTACTTC. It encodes CASSESTSGRETQYF.

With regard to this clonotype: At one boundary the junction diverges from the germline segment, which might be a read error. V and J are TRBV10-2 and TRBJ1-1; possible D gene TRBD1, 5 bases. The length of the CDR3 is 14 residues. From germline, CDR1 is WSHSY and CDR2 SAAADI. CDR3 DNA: TGCGCCAGCAGTGAGTCGCGGGGGAACACTGAAGCTATCTTT. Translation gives CASSESRGNTEAIF.

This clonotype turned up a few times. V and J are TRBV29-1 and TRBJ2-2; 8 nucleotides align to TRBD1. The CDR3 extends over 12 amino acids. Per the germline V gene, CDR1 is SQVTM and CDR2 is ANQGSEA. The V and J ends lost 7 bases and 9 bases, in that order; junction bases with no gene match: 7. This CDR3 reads CSARSGGRELFF. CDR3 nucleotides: TGCAGCGCCAGATCAGGGGGCCGGGAGCTGTTTTTT.

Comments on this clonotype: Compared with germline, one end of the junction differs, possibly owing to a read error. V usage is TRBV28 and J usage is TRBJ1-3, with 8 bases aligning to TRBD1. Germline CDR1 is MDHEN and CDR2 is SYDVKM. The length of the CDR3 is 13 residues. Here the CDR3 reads CASRAGGGNAIYF. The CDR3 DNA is TGTGCCAGCAGAGCAGGGGGCGGAAACGCCATATATTTT.

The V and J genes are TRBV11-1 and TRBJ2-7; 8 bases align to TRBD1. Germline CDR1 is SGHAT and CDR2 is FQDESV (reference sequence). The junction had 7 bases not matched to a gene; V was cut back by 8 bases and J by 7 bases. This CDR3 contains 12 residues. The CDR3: CASGRQGYEQYF. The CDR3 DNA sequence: TGTGCCAGCGGCCGACAGGGGTATGAGCAGTACTTC.